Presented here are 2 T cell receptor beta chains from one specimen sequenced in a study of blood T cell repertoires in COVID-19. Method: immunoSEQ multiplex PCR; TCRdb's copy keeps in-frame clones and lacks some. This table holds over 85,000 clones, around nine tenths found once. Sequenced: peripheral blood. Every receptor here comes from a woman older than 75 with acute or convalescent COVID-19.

The CDR3 region has the DNA TGTGCCAGCAGTTTAAACAGCTATGGCTACACCTTC. Translated: CASSLNSYGYTF. The rearrangement links TRBV12-3 or TRBV12-4 to TRBJ1-2; no clear D gene. V lost 2 bases, J lost 4 bases, and 5 bases lay in between. The CDR3 covers 12 residues.

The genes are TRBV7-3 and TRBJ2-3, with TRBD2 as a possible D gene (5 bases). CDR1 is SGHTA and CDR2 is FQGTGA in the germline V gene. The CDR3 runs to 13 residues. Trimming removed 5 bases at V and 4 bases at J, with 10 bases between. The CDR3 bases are TGTGCCAGCAGCCCCGGGAACGCAGATACGCAGTATTTT. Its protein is CASSPGNADTQYF.